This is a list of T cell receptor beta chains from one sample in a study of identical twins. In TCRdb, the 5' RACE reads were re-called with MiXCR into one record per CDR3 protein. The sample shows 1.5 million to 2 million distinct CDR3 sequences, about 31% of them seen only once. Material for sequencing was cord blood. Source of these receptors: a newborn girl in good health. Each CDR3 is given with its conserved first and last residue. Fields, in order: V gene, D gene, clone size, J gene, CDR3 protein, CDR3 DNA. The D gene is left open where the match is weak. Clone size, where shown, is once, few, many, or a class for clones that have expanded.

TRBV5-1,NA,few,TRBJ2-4,CASSPSEPENIQYF,TGCGCCAGCAGCCCCTCGGAGCCGGAAAACATTCAGTACTTC
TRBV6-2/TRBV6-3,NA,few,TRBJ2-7,CASRHRVGDHYDEQYF,TGTGCCAGCAGACATCGGGTAGGGGACCACTACGACGAGCAGTACTTC
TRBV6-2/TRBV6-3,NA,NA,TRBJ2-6,CASSYSPGSGANVLTF,TGTGCCAGCAGTTACTCCCCAGGCTCTGGGGCCAACGTCCTGACTTTC
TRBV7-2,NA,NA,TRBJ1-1,CASSLAGLENTEAFF,TGTGCCAGCAGCTTAGCAGGGCTCGAGAACACTGAAGCTTTCTTT
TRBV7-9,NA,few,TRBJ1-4,CASSLAEIRNEKLFF,TGTGCCAGCAGCTTAGCGGAGATCCGTAATGAAAAACTGTTTTTT
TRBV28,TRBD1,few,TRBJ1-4,CASSIMTGGWNEKLFF,TGTGCCAGCAGCATAATGACAGGGGGGTGGAATGAAAAACTGTTTTTT
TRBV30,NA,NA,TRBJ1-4,CAWSVLFGRGSATNEKLFF,TGTGCCTGGAGTGTACTCTTTGGGCGAGGGTCCGCAACTAATGAAAAACTGTTTTTT
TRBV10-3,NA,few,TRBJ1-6,CAISESVHSYNSPLHF,TGTGCCATCAGTGAGTCAGTACACTCCTATAATTCACCCCTCCACTTT
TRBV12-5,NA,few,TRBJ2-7,CASGFPPQSLSYEQYF,TGTGCTAGTGGTTTCCCTCCGCAGTCGCTCTCCTACGAGCAGTACTTC
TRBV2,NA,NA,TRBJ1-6,CASITRATYNSPLHF,TGTGCCAGCATCACCCGGGCCACCTATAATTCACCCCTCCACTTT
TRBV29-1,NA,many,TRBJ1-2,CSVGSDGYTF,TGCAGCGTCGGGAGCGATGGCTACACCTTC
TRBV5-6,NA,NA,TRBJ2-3,CASSSKRERPSTDTQYF,TGTGCCAGCAGCTCTAAAAGGGAGCGGCCTAGCACAGATACGCAGTATTTT
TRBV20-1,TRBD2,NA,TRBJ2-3,CSASGPSGHSTDTQYF,TGCAGTGCTAGTGGGCCTAGCGGGCATAGCACAGATACGCAGTATTTT
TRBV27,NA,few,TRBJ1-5,CASSIKGLNQPQHF,TGTGCCAGCAGTATAAAGGGCCTCAATCAGCCCCAGCATTTT
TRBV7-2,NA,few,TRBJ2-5,CASSADWAGTQYF,TGTGCCAGCAGCGCGGACTGGGCTGGGACCCAGTACTTC
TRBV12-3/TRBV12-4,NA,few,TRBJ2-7,CASSFGTFSSYEQYF,TGTGCCAGCAGTTTCGGGACTTTCAGCTCCTACGAGCAGTACTTC
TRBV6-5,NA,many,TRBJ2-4,CASSYGLADIQYF,TGTGCCAGCAGTTACGGGCTAGCTGACATTCAGTACTTC
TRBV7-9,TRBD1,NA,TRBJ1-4,CASSPRDRARDEKLFF,TGTGCCAGCAGCCCACGGGACAGGGCCAGGGATGAAAAACTGTTTTTT
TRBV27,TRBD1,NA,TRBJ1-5,CASSSRDRDSNQPQHF,TGTGCCAGCAGTAGCCGGGACAGGGATAGCAATCAGCCCCAGCATTTT
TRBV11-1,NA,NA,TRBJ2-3,CASSLARGHDLRLEPSTDTQYF,TGTGCCAGCAGCTTAGCCAGGGGCCACGACTTAAGACTGGAACCCTCTACAGATACGCAGTATTTT
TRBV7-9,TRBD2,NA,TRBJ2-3,CASSLESTSGGLGTQYF,TGTGCCAGCAGCTTAGAATCGACTAGCGGGGGGCTCGGGACGCAGTATTTT
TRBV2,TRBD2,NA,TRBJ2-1,CASGSGGGWYEQFF,TGTGCCAGCGGTTCGGGGGGAGGGTGGTATGAGCAGTTCTTC
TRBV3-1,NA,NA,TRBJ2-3,CASSERTGGSTDTQYF,TGTGCCAGCAGCGAGAGGACTGGGGGTAGCACAGATACGCAGTATTTT
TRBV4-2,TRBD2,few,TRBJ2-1,CASSQVSGGGRAIFEQFF,TGTGCCAGCAGCCAAGTATCTGGGGGTGGGAGGGCCATTTTTGAGCAGTTCTTC
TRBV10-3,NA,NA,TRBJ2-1,CAISSGTEVYNEQFF,TGTGCCATCAGTTCCGGGACCGAGGTTTACAATGAGCAGTTCTTC
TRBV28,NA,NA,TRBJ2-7,CASAHLHEQYF,TGTGCCAGCGCCCATCTCCACGAGCAGTACTTC
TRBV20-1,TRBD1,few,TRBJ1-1,CSADPTGGPLEAFF,TGCAGTGCTGACCCAACAGGGGGCCCTTTAGAAGCTTTCTTT
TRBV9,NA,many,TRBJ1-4,CASSEGTDEKLFF,TGTGCCAGCAGCGAGGGGACGGATGAAAAACTGTTTTTT
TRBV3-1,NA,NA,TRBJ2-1,CASSQEGTLLYNEQFF,TGTGCCAGCAGCCAAGAGGGCACGCTCCTTTACAATGAGCAGTTCTTC
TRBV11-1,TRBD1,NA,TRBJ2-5,CASSPHRDRQETQYF,TGTGCCAGCAGCCCGCACCGGGACAGACAAGAGACCCAGTACTTC
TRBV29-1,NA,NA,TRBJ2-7,CSVEFRARGPYEQYF,TGCAGCGTTGAATTCCGGGCCAGGGGCCCCTACGAGCAGTACTTC
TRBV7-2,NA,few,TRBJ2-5,CASSLVHGARETQYF,TGTGCCAGCAGCTTAGTTCATGGGGCCAGGGAGACCCAGTACTTC
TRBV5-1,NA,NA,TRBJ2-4,CASSLEFENIQYF,TGCGCCAGCAGCTTGGAATTCGAAAACATTCAGTACTTC
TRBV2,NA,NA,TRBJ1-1,CASSEGEGTSYTEAFF,TGTGCCAGCAGTGAAGGGGAGGGGACTTCCTACACTGAAGCTTTCTTT
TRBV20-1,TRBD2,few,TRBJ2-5,CSANRGEGETQYF,TGCAGTGCTAACCGGGGGGAGGGAGAGACCCAGTACTTC
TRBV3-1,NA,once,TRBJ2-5,CASSQTKTQYF,TGTGCCAGCAGCCAAACCAAGACCCAGTACTTC
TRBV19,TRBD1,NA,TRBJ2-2,CASSKGQVPNTGELFF,TGTGCCAGTAGTAAGGGACAGGTACCAAACACCGGGGAGCTGTTTTTT